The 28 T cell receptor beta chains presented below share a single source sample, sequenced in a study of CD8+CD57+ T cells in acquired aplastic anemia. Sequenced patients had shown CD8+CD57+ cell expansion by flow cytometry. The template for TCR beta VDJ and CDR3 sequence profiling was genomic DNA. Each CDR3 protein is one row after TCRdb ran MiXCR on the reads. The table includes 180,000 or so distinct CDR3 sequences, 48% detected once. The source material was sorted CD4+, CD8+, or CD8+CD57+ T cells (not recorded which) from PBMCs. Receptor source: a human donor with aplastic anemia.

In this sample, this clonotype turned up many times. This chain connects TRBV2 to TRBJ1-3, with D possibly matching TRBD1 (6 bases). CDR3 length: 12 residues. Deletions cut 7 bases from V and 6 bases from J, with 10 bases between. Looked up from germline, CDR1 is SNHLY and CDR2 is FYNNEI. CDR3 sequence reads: CASTRTENTIYF. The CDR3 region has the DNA TGTGCCAGCACCCGGACAGAAAACACCATATATTTT.

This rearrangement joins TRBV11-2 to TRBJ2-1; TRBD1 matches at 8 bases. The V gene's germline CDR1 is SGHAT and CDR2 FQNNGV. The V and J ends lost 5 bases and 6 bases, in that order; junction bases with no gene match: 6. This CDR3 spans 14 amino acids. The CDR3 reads CASSPWTGFNEQFF. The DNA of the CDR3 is TGTGCCAGCAGCCCGTGGACAGGGTTCAATGAGCAGTTCTTC.

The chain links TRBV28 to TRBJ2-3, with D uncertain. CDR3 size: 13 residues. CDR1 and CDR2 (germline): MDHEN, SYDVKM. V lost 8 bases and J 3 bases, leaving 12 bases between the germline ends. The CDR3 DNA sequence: TGTGCCAGCCATTACTCGGGTACAGATACGCAGTATTTT. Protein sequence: CASHYSGTDTQYF.

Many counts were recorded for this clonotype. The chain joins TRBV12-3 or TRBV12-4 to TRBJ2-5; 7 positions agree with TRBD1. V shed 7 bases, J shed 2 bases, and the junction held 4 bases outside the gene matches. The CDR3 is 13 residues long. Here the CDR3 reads CASTGTAQETQYF. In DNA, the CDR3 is TGTGCCAGCACCGGGACAGCACAAGAGACCCAGTACTTC.

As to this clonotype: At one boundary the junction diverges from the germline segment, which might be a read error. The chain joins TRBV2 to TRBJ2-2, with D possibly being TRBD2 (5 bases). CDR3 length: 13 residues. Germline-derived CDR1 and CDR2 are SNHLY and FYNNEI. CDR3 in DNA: TGTGCCAGCAGTGTAGACTACACCGGGGAGCTGCTTTTT. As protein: CASSVDYTGELLF.

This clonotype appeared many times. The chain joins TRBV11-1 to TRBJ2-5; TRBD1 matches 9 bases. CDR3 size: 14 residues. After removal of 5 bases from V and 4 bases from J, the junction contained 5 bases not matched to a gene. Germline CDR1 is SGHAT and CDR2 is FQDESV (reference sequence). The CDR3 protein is CASSRGQGAETQYF. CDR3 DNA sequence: TGTGCCAGCAGCCGGGGACAGGGAGCAGAGACCCAGTACTTC.

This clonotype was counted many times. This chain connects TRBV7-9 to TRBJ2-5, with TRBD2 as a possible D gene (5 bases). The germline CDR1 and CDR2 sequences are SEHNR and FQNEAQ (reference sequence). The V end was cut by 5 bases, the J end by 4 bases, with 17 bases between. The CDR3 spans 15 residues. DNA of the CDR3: TGTGCCAGCAGCCGAGGGTATACTAGTCGAGAGACCCAGTACTTC. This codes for CASSRGYTSRETQYF.

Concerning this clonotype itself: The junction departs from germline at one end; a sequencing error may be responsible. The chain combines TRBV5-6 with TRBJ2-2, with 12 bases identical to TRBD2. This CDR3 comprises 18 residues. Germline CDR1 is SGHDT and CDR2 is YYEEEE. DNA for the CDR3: TGTGCCAGCAGCTGGTCCCCACTAGCGGGAGGAGGTACCGGGGAGCTGTCTTTT. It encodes CASSWSPLAGGGTGELSF. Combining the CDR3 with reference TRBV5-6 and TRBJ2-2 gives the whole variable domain DAGVTQSPTHLIKTRGQQVTLRCSPKSGHDTVSWYQQALGQGPQFIFQYYEEEERQRGNFPDRFSGHQFPNYSSELNVNALLLGDSALYLCASSWSPLAGGGTGELSFGEGSRLTVL.

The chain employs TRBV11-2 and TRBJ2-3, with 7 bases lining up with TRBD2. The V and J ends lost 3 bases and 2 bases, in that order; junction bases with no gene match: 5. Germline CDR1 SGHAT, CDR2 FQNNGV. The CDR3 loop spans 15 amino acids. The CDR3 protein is CASSFGRGFTDTQYF. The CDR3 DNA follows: TGTGCCAGCAGCTTCGGGCGGGGGTTCACAGATACGCAGTATTTT. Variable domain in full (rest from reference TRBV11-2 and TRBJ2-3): EAGVAQSPRYKIIEKRQSVAFWCNPISGHATLYWYQQILGQGPKLLIQFQNNGVVDDSQLPKDRFSAERLKGVDSTLKIQPAKLEDSAVYLCASSFGRGFTDTQYFGPGTRLTVL.

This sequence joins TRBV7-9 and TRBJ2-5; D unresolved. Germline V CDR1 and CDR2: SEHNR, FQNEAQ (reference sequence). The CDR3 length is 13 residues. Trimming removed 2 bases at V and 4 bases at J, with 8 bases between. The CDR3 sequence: CASSLLQRETQYF. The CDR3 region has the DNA TGTGCCAGCAGCTTACTCCAGAGAGAGACCCAGTACTTC.

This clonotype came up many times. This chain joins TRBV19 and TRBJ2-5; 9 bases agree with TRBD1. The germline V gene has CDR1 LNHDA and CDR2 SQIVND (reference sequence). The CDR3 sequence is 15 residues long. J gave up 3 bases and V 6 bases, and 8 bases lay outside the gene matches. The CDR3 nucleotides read TGTGCCAGTAGGCCCCTGACAGGGGGAAAAGAGACCCAGTACTTC. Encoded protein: CASRPLTGGKETQYF.

This CDR3 is CAISGGPRNNEQFF. CDR3 bases: TGTGCCATCAGTGGCGGACCAAGAAACAATGAGCAGTTCTTC. The chain recombines TRBV10-3 with TRBJ2-1; D not resolved. CDR1 and CDR2 (germline): ENHRY, SYGVKD. Trimming removed 4 bases from V and 5 bases from J, with 12 bases in between. The length of the CDR3 is 14 residues.

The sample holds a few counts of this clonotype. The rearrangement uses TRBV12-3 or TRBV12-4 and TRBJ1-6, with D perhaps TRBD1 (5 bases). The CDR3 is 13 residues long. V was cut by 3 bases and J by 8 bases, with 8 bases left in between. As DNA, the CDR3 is TGTGCCAGCAGTTTTGGACAAGATTCACCCCTCCACTTT. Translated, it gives CASSFGQDSPLHF.

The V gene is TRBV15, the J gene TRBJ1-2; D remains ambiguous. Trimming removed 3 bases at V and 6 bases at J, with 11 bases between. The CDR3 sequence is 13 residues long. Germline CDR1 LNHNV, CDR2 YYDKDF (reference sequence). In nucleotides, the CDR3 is TGTGCCACCAGCAGGACCTTCTTTAATGGCTACACCTTC. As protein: CATSRTFFNGYTF.

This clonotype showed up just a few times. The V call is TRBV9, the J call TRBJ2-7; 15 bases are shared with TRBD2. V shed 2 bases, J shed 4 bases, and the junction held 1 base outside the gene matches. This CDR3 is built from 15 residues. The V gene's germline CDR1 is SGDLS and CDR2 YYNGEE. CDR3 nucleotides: TGTGCCAGCAGCGTGGGACTAGCGGGAGGTTACGAGCAGTACTTC. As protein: CASSVGLAGGYEQYF.

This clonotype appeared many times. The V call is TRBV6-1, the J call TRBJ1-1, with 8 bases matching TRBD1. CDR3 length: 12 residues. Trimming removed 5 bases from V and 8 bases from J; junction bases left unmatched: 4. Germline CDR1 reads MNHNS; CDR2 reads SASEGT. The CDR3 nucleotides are TGTGCCAGCAGTCGGACAGGGAAAGAAGCTTTCTTT. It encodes CASSRTGKEAFF.

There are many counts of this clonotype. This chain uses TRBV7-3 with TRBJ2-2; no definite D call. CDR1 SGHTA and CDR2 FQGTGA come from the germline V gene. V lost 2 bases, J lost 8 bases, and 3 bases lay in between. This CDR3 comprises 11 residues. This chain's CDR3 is CASSLFGELFF. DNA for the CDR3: TGTGCCAGCAGCTTATTTGGGGAGCTGTTTTTT.

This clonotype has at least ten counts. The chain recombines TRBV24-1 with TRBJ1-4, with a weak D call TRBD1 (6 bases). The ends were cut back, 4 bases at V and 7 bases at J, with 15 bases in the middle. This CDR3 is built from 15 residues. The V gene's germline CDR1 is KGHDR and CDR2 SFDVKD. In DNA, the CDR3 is TGTGCCACCAGTGACGGTTGGGGGCGCGGTGAAAAACTGTTTTTT. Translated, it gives CATSDGWGRGEKLFF.

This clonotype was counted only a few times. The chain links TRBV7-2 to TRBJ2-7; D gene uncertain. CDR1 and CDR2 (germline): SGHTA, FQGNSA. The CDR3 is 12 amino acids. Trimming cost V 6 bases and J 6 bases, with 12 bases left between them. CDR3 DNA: TGTGCCAGCAGGGATGGGTTATCCGAGCAGTACTTC. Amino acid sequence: CASRDGLSEQYF.

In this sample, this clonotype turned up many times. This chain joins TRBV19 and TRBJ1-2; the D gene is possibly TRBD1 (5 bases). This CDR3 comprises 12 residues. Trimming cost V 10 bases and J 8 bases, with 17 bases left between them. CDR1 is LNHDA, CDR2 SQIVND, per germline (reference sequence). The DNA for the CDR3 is TGTGCCACCCAGGTAGGAACAGGCGGCTACACCTTC. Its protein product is CATQVGTGGYTF.

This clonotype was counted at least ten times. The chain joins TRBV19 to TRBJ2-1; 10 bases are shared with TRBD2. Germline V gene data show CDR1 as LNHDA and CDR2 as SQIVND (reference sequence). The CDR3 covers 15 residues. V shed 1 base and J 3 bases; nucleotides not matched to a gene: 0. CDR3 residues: CASSIGLAGYNEQFF. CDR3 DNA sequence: TGTGCCAGTAGTATAGGACTAGCGGGCTACAATGAGCAGTTCTTC.

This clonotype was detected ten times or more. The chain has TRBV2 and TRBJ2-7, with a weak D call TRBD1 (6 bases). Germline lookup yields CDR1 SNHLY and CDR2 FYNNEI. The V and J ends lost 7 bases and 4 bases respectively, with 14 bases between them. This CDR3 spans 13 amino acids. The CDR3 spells CASTRDRKYEQYF. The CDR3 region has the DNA TGTGCCAGCACTCGAGACAGGAAATACGAGCAGTACTTC.

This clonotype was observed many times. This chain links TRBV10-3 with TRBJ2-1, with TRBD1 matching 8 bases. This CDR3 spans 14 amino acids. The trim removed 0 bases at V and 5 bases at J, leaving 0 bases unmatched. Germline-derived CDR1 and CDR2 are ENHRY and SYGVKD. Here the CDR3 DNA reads TGTGCCATCAGTGAGTCGGACAGGGACAATGAGCAGTTCTTC. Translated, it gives CAISESDRDNEQFF.

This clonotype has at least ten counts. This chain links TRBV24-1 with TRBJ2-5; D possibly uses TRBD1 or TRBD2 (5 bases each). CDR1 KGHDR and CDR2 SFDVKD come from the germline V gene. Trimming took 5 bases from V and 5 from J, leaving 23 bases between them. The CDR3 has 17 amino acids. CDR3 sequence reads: CATSGDPGTAFGETQYF. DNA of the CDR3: TGTGCCACCAGTGGCGATCCCGGGACCGCCTTTGGTGAGACCCAGTACTTC.

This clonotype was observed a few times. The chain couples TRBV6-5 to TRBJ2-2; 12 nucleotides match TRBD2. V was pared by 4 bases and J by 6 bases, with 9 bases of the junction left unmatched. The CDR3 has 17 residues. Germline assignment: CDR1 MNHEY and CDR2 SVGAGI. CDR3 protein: CASSFHRTSGEAGELFF. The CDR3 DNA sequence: TGTGCCAGCAGTTTTCATCGGACTAGCGGGGAAGCCGGGGAGCTGTTTTTT.

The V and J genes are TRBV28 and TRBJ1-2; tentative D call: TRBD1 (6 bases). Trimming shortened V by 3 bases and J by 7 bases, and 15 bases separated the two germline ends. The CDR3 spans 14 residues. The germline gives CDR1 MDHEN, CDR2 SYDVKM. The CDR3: CASSFLDSVGGYTF. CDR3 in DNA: TGTGCCAGCAGTTTTTTGGACAGCGTCGGTGGCTACACCTTC.

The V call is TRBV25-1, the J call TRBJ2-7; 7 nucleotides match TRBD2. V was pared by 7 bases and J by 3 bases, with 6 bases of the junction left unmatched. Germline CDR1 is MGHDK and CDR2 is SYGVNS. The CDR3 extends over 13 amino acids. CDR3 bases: TGTGCCAGCACGACCCCGGGGGGCTACGAGCAGTACTTC. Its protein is CASTTPGGYEQYF.

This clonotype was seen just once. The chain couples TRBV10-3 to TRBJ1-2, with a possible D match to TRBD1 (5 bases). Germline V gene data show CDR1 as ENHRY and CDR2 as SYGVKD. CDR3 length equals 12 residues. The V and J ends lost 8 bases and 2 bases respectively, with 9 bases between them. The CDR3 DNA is TGTGCCATCGGGACGGCGAACTATGGCTACACCTTC. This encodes CAIGTANYGYTF.